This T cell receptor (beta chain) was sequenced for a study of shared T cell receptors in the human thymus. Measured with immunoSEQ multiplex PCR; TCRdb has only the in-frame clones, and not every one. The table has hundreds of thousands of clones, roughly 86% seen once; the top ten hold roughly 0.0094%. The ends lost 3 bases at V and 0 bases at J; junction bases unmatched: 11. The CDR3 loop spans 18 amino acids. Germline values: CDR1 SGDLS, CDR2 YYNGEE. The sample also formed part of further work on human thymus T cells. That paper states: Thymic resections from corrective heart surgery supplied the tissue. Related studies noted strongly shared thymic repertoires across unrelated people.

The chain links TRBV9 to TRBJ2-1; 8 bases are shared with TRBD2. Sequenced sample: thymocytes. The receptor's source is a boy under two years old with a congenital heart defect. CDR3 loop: CASSGVTVAGSSYNEQFF. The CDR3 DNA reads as TGTGCCAGCAGCGGGGTTACCGTAGCGGGAAGCTCCTACAATGAGCAGTTCTTC.